This TCR beta chain originates from a study of CD8 T cells in Susac syndrome. RNA totalling roughly 0.45 to 1 ug underwent reverse transcription with random hexamers. Amplification of TCR beta CDR3 across 54 Vbeta and 13 Jbeta was performed with immunoSEQ multiplex PCR. TCRdb reanalysed the immunoSEQ multiplex PCR reads using MiXCR and keeps one entry per CDR3 protein. The table shows over 150,000 distinct CDR3 sequences, with 90% to 95% occurring only once. Notes on the study in general: An acknowledgment was made by the study that its TCR sequencing and HLA analysis involved relatively few individuals.

J lost 5 bases, V lost 6 bases, and 7 bases had no gene match. Per the germline V gene, CDR1 is SGDLS and CDR2 is YYNGEE. The CDR3 runs 14 residues. For this clonotype: The target antigen is unknown.

Sequencing used CD4+ T cells from PBMCs. This clonotype originated in a human donor with multiple sclerosis. The V call is TRBV9, the J call TRBJ2-1, with TRBD2 identical over 8 bases. The CDR3 region is CASTGGAWDNEQFF. Here the CDR3 DNA reads TGTGCCAGCACCGGGGGGGCCTGGGACAATGAGCAGTTCTTC.